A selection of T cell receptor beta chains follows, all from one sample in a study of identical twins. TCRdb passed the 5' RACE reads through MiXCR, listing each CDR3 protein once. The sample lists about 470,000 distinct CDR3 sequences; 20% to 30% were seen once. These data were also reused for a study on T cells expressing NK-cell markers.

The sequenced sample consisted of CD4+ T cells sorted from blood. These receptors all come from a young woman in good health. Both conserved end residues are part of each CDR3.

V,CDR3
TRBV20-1,CSAGGGLAGRNEQFF
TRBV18,CASSLHSGAEAFF
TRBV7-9,CASSFGIKVETQYF
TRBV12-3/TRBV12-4,CASRQGATNEKLFF
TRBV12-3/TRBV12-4,CASGRGHRSSYNEQFF
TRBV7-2,CASSPRLTDTQYF
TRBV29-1,CSVDVGRETQYF
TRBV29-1,CSVEEGSTDTQYF
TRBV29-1,CSVEKGIKKLFF
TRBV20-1,CSATGQYGVYGYTF
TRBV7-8,CASSFYRDAGELFF
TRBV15,CATSTRRGLAGELFF
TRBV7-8,CASSRVGTGEKLFF
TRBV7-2,CASSLASGVKLFF
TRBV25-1,CASSALGQGGNEQFF
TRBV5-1,CASSFQKRGHNEQFF
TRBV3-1,CASTQNAHTQYF
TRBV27,CASSREQINQPQHF
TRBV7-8,CASSFSGTHSYEQYF
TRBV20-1,CSAPHTQETQYF
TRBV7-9,CASLRQTDTQYF
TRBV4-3,CASTRDFYTGELFF
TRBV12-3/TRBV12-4,CASSLGQPGSNQPQHF
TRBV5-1,CASSLDPRPHYEQYF
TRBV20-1,CSAPRQSRFEAFF
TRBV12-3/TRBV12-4,CASSLQTEQYF
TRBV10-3,CAISEFPASGPYEQYF
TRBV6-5,CASSYEQGRGSPLHF
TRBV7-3,CASSLATSVDEQFF
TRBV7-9,CASSLRKTSTDTQYF
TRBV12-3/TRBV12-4,CASSLVAALNTEAFF
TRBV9,CASSVVASGGPYNEQFF
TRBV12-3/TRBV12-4,CASRGTGTNYGYTF
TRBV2,CASSEGPQGASGELFF
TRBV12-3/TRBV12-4,CASSSRTGTQKGYTF
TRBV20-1,CSASTSGGETQYF
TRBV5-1,CASSLPGQGKQYF
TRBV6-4,CASTSSHNEQFF
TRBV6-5,CASSYGARGPQHF
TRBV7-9,CASSRRQGRTEAFF